This T cell receptor (beta chain) was obtained from a study of shared clonotypes between healthy human individuals (dated by TCRdb to 2019 to 2021). About the investigation overall: The cohort included three men and two women between 18 and 49 years of age. For each donor, three plates each were used for CD4 naive and CD4 memory, two plates were used for CD8 naive, and one plate was used for CD8 memory. To increase sequencing depth and limit assay-specific biases, TCR repertoire library preparation and sequencing were carried out by different laboratories using diverse techniques. To estimate repertoire size and how much clonotypes are shared between individuals, the study performed deep sequencing of blood TCR repertoires from roughly five healthy adults. Leukapheresis yielded between about 0.94 and 9.5 billion PBMCs per donor. Results the study describes overall, beyond this receptor: Even with the large sequencing depth, rarefaction of the sorted-subset datasets indicated that sequencing was incomplete. Clonotypes shared by all four sorted-subset donors showed higher generation probabilities than non-shared clonotypes. Across a handful of donors, approximately 5% of naive CD4, 3% to 3.5% of naive CD8, under 2.5% of memory CD4, and under 0.45% of memory CD8 clonotypes were shared. Because the study included a small number of donors, the genetic and exposure-history diversity represented was limited. Estimated clonotype richness was generally larger for naive than for memory subsets. Sampling was restricted to blood, and TCR repertoires in tissue are likely to differ from TCR repertoires in blood. Based on pairwise subsampling, the degree of clonotype sharing among donors was expected to be affected by sequencing depth.

From its cysteine to its phenylalanine, the CDR3 spans 13 amino acids. Only the CDR3 DNA stays, 39 bases, in frame from base 1. Trimming at the junction amounts to 6 bases on V and 4 bases on J, and the germline ends lie 13 bases apart. CDR1 and CDR2 are read off the germline V gene (reference sequence) as MNHEY and SMNVEV. As concerns this clone: Its antigen has not been determined. There are no base qualities to consult, and no much larger clone falls within one base. This CDR3 is also generated by other DNA sequences in the sample.

CD8 naive samples were CD45RO-negative cells positively selected for CCR7, giving a CD45RA+CCR7+ population that excluded TemRA cells. The donors were healthy, HIV-negative adults who had no recently reported acute infections or vaccinations. Every donor was a Caucasian adult living in Nashville, Tennessee, USA. Blood was collected by leukapheresis, and PBMCs were isolated by Ficoll-Histopaque density gradient centrifugation and then cryopreserved in liquid nitrogen vapor phase. Analytical flow cytometry was used to check the purity and quantity of each magnetically sorted T cell population. Each sorted fraction had its genomic DNA isolated and then quantified by UV absorbance on a Nanodrop 2000c. TCR CDR3 regions were amplified from genomic DNA by multiplex PCR using the deep immunoSEQ assay. For each cell subset, the extracted genomic DNA was distributed evenly across all wells of several immunoSEQ 96-well plates, and each plate served as one replicate. Each replicate PCR for sorted subsets received around 0.2 ug genomic DNA, equal to tens of thousands of T cell genomes. Purified libraries were measured with a Qubit 3.0 fluorometer, size-checked on a Bioanalyzer 2100, and measured again with the KAPA Library Quantification kit. Every immunoSEQ 96-well plate was sequenced on a dedicated single-read 150-cycle Illumina NextSeq 550 flow cell. Turning to the authors' computational methods: Because the immunoSEQ output included only junctional sequences and no quality scores, the filtering could not be the same as the filtering used for full-length reads. To assign V/J genes and CDR3, sequences were annotated against IMGT germline references using PyIR, a Python wrapper for IgBLAST v1.9. Reads with weak V/J assignments (E-value above 1e-6), missing CDR3, stop codons, out-of-frame junctions, or ambiguous translated residues were removed. V3J clonotypes were defined as sequences sharing an identical inferred V gene, J gene, and CDR3 amino acid sequence. Percentage overlap between repertoires was computed as shared unique clonotypes divided by the size of the smaller repertoire. Richness of each repertoire was evaluated using RTK rarefaction, the Chao1 estimator, and Recon v2.1 estimates of unobserved clonotypes. For all TCRbeta clonotypes obtained by the gDNA method from a few donors, generation probabilities were computed with OLGA. This immuneACCESS table, as held by TCRdb, lists in-frame sequences with V and J called but not all clones. Of the missing ones, under half trace to an unresolved V gene in checked studies; the others have no known cause. From that table come the V and J calls and clone size; the DNA was used to work out D and trimming. This sample has millions of clones in its table, and around 93% of those were observed once. The ten largest clones add up to over 1.5% of the sample.

The V and J segments used are TRBV27 and TRBJ2-7; a tentative D call is TRBD2 (5 bases match). The receptor was derived from a man aged 18 to 29 in good health. Some clones in this sample may be carry-over from other donors' samples. Sequenced material: naive CD8+ T cells from PBMCs. The cell subset or site label here, explained by the study, means: CD45RA+CCR7+. This receptor has the CDR3 CASSLGRGYEQYF. DNA sequence: TGTGCCAGCAGCTTAGGGCGAGGGTACGAGCAGTACTTC.